Listed here are 5 T cell receptor beta chains from one sample, sequenced in a study of response to subunit inactivated influenza vaccine. TCRdb redid the calling of the RT-PCR reads with MiXCR, one entry per CDR3 protein. The data show around 790,000 distinct CDR3 sequences, with less than 25% seen just once and roughly 10% held by the top ten. The starting material was PBMCs from blood, obtained roughly 5 days after vaccination. Receptors originate from a man in his forties or fifties who received an inactivated influenza vaccine.

Regarding this clonotype: At one of its ends the junction is not consistent with the germline gene, which may arise from a read error. The rearrangement links TRBV5-1 to TRBJ1-1; TRBD1 is a possible D gene (5 bases). This CDR3 region has 14 residues. The germline CDR1 and CDR2 sequences are SGHRS and YFSETQ. The CDR3, as DNA: TGTGCCAGCAGCGGGGGGACGGGGAACACTGAAGCTTTCTTT. Translation gives CASSGGTGNTEAFF.

This chain uses TRBV7-2 with TRBJ2-1; D ambiguous. The V gene's germline CDR1 is SGHTA and CDR2 FQGNSA. CDR3 size: 13 residues. Trimming pared 5 bases from V and 3 bases from J, leaving 8 bases between. CDR3 nucleotide sequence: TGTGCCAGCAGCGCCGGAGTCTACAATGAGCAGTTCTTC. Translated: CASSAGVYNEQFF.

The V gene is TRBV7-2, the J gene TRBJ2-7; D is unresolved. Germline V gives CDR1 SGHTA, CDR2 FQGNSA. This CDR3 contains 13 residues. Trimming stripped 4 bases from V and 4 bases from J, with 11 bases between. CDR3 sequence: CASSSDFGYEQYF. Written as DNA, the CDR3 is TGTGCCAGCAGCTCTGATTTTGGTTACGAGCAGTACTTC. Full variable domain (rest looked up from reference TRBV7-2 and TRBJ2-7): GAGVSQSPSNKVTEKGKDVELRCDPISGHTALYWYRQSLGQGLEFLIYFQGNSAPDKSGLPSDRFSAERTGGSVSTLTIQRTQQEDSAVYLCASSSDFGYEQYFGPGTRLTVT.

This clonotype was observed many times. The V gene is TRBV7-2, the J gene TRBJ2-7; D might be TRBD1 or TRBD2, each matching 6 bases. V lost 5 bases to trimming and J lost 4 bases, with 18 bases between them. There are 15 residues in the CDR3. The V gene's germline CDR1 is SGHTA and CDR2 FQGNSA. The CDR3 region has the DNA TGTGCCAGCAGCGTTCAGACGGGGGCTTCGTACGAGCAGTACTTC. It encodes CASSVQTGASYEQYF.

This clonotype was observed a handful of times. CDR3 nucleotides: TGCAGTGCTCCAGACAGGGGCCCCTACGAGCAGTACTTC. Translating gives CSAPDRGPYEQYF. V and J are TRBV20-1 and TRBJ2-7; TRBD1 matches at 8 bases. V trimming: 5 bases; J trimming: 2 bases; junction bases outside the gene matches: 5. This CDR3 contains 13 residues. CDR1 and CDR2 (germline): DFQATT, SNEGSKA (reference sequence).